This is a list of T cell receptor beta chains from one sample in a study of T-cell reconstitution after alpha-beta-depleted transplantation in children. TCRdb recomputed calls from the PCR reads with MiXCR, one row per CDR3 protein. The sample lists 190,000 or so distinct CDR3 sequences, 13% to 15% occurring once. Here the sequenced sample was PBMCs from the stem cell graft donor, taken from the stem cell graft. These receptors were obtained from a human donor who donated a stem cell graft to a child with acute lymphoblastic leukemia. Each CDR3 is given with its conserved first and last residue. The D gene is left open where the match is weak. A clone size is listed for some rows: how often the clone was seen (once, few, many), or a class if it is expanded.

CDR3aa: CASSIKEGAYEQYF; CDR3nt: TGTGCCAGTAGTATAAAGGAGGGGGCCTACGAGCAGTACTTC; abundance: few; d_gene: NA; j_gene: TRBJ2-7; v_gene: TRBV19
CDR3aa: CASSSFRATEAFF; CDR3nt: TGTGCCAGCAGCTCGTTCAGGGCCACTGAAGCTTTCTTT; abundance: many; d_gene: NA; j_gene: TRBJ1-1; v_gene: TRBV5-4
CDR3aa: CASSPTGLQQPQHF; CDR3nt: TGCGCCAGCAGCCCGACGGGCCTCCAACAGCCCCAGCATTTT; abundance: many; d_gene: NA; j_gene: TRBJ1-5; v_gene: TRBV5-1
CDR3aa: CASSEHTDPFEQYF; CDR3nt: TGTGCCAGCAGTGAACACACGGACCCCTTCGAGCAGTACTTC; abundance: NA; d_gene: NA; j_gene: TRBJ2-7; v_gene: TRBV6-1
CDR3aa: CASRRDTNYGYTF; CDR3nt: TGTGCCAGCAGAAGGGACACCAACTATGGCTACACCTTC; abundance: many; d_gene: NA; j_gene: TRBJ1-2; v_gene: TRBV5-6
CDR3aa: CSVRQGALYGYTF; CDR3nt: TGCAGCGTGCGACAGGGGGCTCTCTATGGCTACACCTTC; abundance: many; d_gene: TRBD1; j_gene: TRBJ1-2; v_gene: TRBV29-1
CDR3aa: CASSLTSGSGDTQYF; CDR3nt: TGCGCCAGCAGCTTAACTAGCGGGAGCGGGGATACGCAGTATTTT; abundance: many; d_gene: TRBD2; j_gene: TRBJ2-3; v_gene: TRBV5-1
CDR3aa: CASSSSGRASQTQYF; CDR3nt: TGTGCCAGCAGTTCAAGCGGGAGGGCCTCCCAGACCCAGTACTTC; abundance: many; d_gene: TRBD2; j_gene: TRBJ2-5; v_gene: TRBV7-9
CDR3aa: CATSRDHEGHEQYF; CDR3nt: TGTGCCACCAGCAGAGATCATGAAGGCCATGAGCAGTACTTC; abundance: many; d_gene: NA; j_gene: TRBJ2-7; v_gene: TRBV15
CDR3aa: CASSLALLTDTQYF; CDR3nt: TGTGCCAGCAGCTTAGCGCTCCTCACAGATACGCAGTATTTT; abundance: NA; d_gene: NA; j_gene: TRBJ2-3; v_gene: TRBV7-9
CDR3aa: CASSQVAGADNEQFF; CDR3nt: TGTGCCAGCAGCCAAGTAGCGGGTGCAGACAATGAGCAGTTCTTC; abundance: many; d_gene: TRBD2; j_gene: TRBJ2-1; v_gene: TRBV4-2
CDR3aa: CASSLAGGLDTEAFF; CDR3nt: TGTGCCAGCAGCTTAGCCGGGGGCCTTGACACTGAAGCTTTCTTT; abundance: NA; d_gene: NA; j_gene: TRBJ1-1; v_gene: TRBV7-9
CDR3aa: CAISGGLGEAFF; CDR3nt: TGTGCCATCAGTGGCGGTCTTGGGGAAGCTTTCTTT; abundance: many; d_gene: NA; j_gene: TRBJ1-1; v_gene: TRBV10-3
CDR3aa: CAISEGPDNQPQHF; CDR3nt: TGTGCCATCAGTGAGGGCCCCGACAATCAGCCCCAGCATTTT; abundance: few; d_gene: NA; j_gene: TRBJ1-5; v_gene: TRBV10-3
CDR3aa: CASSPLIRAGRHNIQYF; CDR3nt: TGTGCCAGCTCACCGCTTATTAGAGCGGGGAGACATAACATTCAGTACTTC; abundance: NA; d_gene: TRBD2; j_gene: TRBJ2-4; v_gene: TRBV18
CDR3aa: CASSLGTGGPYEQYF; CDR3nt: TGTGCCAGCAGCTTAGGGACGGGAGGACCCTACGAGCAGTACTTC; abundance: many; d_gene: TRBD2; j_gene: TRBJ2-7; v_gene: TRBV11-3
CDR3aa: CASTEDRGDYEQYF; CDR3nt: TGTGCCAGCACTGAAGACAGGGGGGACTACGAGCAGTACTTC; abundance: NA; d_gene: TRBD1; j_gene: TRBJ2-7; v_gene: TRBV5-4
CDR3aa: CASSPSGSPLGYTF; CDR3nt: TGTGCCAGCAGCCCGTCCGGATCCCCGCTAGGCTACACCTTC; abundance: NA; d_gene: NA; j_gene: TRBJ1-2; v_gene: TRBV9
CDR3aa: CSAPRLIEVGGTQYF; CDR3nt: TGCAGTGCTCCGCGCCTGATAGAGGTGGGGGGGACGCAGTATTTT; abundance: many; d_gene: TRBD2; j_gene: TRBJ2-3; v_gene: TRBV20-1
CDR3aa: CASRSAGRWNEQFF; CDR3nt: TGTGCCAGCAGGTCAGCGGGACGGTGGAATGAGCAGTTCTTC; abundance: many; d_gene: TRBD2; j_gene: TRBJ2-1; v_gene: TRBV12-3/TRBV12-4
CDR3aa: CSVERGEGTDTQYF; CDR3nt: TGCAGCGTTGAAAGGGGGGAGGGGACCGATACGCAGTATTTT; abundance: many; d_gene: NA; j_gene: TRBJ2-3; v_gene: TRBV29-1
CDR3aa: CATKGTYNEQFF; CDR3nt: TGTGCCACCAAGGGAACGTACAATGAGCAGTTCTTC; abundance: many; d_gene: NA; j_gene: TRBJ2-1; v_gene: TRBV10-3
CDR3aa: CASSSEGFGDTQYF; CDR3nt: TGCGCCAGCAGCTCCGAGGGGTTTGGAGATACGCAGTATTTT; abundance: many; d_gene: NA; j_gene: TRBJ2-3; v_gene: TRBV5-1
CDR3aa: CASSHRDGELSYEQYF; CDR3nt: TGCGCCAGCAGCCACCGGGACGGGGAACTATCCTACGAGCAGTACTTC; abundance: many; d_gene: NA; j_gene: TRBJ2-7; v_gene: TRBV5-1
CDR3aa: CASSSLGGTVDTQYF; CDR3nt: TGCGCCAGCAGCTCCCTCGGCGGGACGGTAGATACGCAGTATTTT; abundance: many; d_gene: NA; j_gene: TRBJ2-3; v_gene: TRBV5-1
CDR3aa: CASSPGTAYLNTEAFF; CDR3nt: TGTGCCAGCAGCCCCGGGACAGCTTACCTGAACACTGAAGCTTTCTTT; abundance: many; d_gene: TRBD1; j_gene: TRBJ1-1; v_gene: TRBV7-9
CDR3aa: CASSQLAGYNEQFF; CDR3nt: TGTGCCAGCAGCCAACTAGCGGGGTACAATGAGCAGTTCTTC; abundance: NA; d_gene: TRBD2; j_gene: TRBJ2-1; v_gene: TRBV5-4
CDR3aa: CASESTDTQYF; CDR3nt: TGTGCCAGCGAGAGCACAGATACGCAGTATTTT; abundance: many; d_gene: NA; j_gene: TRBJ2-3; v_gene: TRBV28
CDR3aa: CASSLDSGESRGGDYGYTF; CDR3nt: TGTGCCAGCAGCTTAGATTCGGGAGAATCCCGTGGAGGTGACTATGGCTACACCTTC; abundance: many; d_gene: NA; j_gene: TRBJ1-2; v_gene: TRBV13
CDR3aa: CASSPHSRGRWDYGYTF; CDR3nt: TGTGCCAGCTCACCTCACTCTCGGGGGCGATGGGACTATGGCTACACCTTC; abundance: few; d_gene: NA; j_gene: TRBJ1-2; v_gene: TRBV5-5
CDR3aa: CATSETGLPSEQYF; CDR3nt: TGTGCCACCAGTGAGACAGGATTACCCTCGGAGCAGTACTTC; abundance: few; d_gene: NA; j_gene: TRBJ2-7; v_gene: TRBV24-1
CDR3aa: CASSLRLAGGPLIF; CDR3nt: TGTGCCAGCAGTTTACGACTAGCGGGAGGGCCATTGATCTTC; abundance: many; d_gene: TRBD2; j_gene: TRBJ2-1; v_gene: TRBV12-3/TRBV12-4
CDR3aa: CAWSALAEQFF; CDR3nt: TGTGCCTGGAGTGCCCTAGCCGAGCAGTTCTTC; abundance: few; d_gene: NA; j_gene: TRBJ2-1; v_gene: TRBV30
CDR3aa: CASSSRITRLAGGDSSKTQYF; CDR3nt: TGTGCCAGCAGCTCCCGTATAACACGACTAGCGGGAGGAGACAGCTCGAAGACCCAGTACTTC; abundance: many; d_gene: TRBD2; j_gene: TRBJ2-5; v_gene: TRBV11-3
CDR3aa: CASSPVGAVGETQYF; CDR3nt: TGTGCCAGCAGCCCCGTGGGGGCGGTTGGAGAGACCCAGTACTTC; abundance: many; d_gene: NA; j_gene: TRBJ2-5; v_gene: TRBV7-7
CDR3aa: CSAISETSASNEQFF; CDR3nt: TGCAGTGCGATTTCGGAGACTAGCGCATCTAATGAGCAGTTCTTC; abundance: many; d_gene: TRBD2; j_gene: TRBJ2-1; v_gene: TRBV20-1
CDR3aa: CASSHIGGGGTDTQYF; CDR3nt: TGCGCCAGCAGCCATATCGGCGGGGGGGGGACAGATACGCAGTATTTT; abundance: few; d_gene: TRBD2; j_gene: TRBJ2-3; v_gene: TRBV4-1
CDR3aa: CASSRGQFATQYF; CDR3nt: TGTGCCAGCAGCCGGGGACAGTTTGCGACCCAGTACTTC; abundance: few; d_gene: TRBD1; j_gene: TRBJ2-5; v_gene: TRBV7-6
CDR3aa: CASSPATSDEQYF; CDR3nt: TGTGCCAGCTCACCTGCAACTTCTGACGAGCAGTACTTC; abundance: NA; d_gene: NA; j_gene: TRBJ2-7; v_gene: TRBV18
CDR3aa: CASSLQGNYGYTF; CDR3nt: TGCGCCAGCAGCTTACAGGGAAACTATGGCTACACCTTC; abundance: many; d_gene: NA; j_gene: TRBJ1-2; v_gene: TRBV5-1
CDR3aa: CASSTSGSYEQYF; CDR3nt: TGTGCCAGCAGCACCTCGGGTTCCTACGAGCAGTACTTC; abundance: few; d_gene: NA; j_gene: TRBJ2-7; v_gene: TRBV10-1
CDR3aa: CASSPPDYGYTF; CDR3nt: TGCGCCAGCAGCCCCCCCGACTATGGCTACACCTTC; abundance: many; d_gene: NA; j_gene: TRBJ1-2; v_gene: TRBV5-1
CDR3aa: CASSLAPEGDEQFF; CDR3nt: TGTGCCAGCAGCTTAGCCCCCGAGGGCGATGAGCAGTTCTTC; abundance: many; d_gene: NA; j_gene: TRBJ2-1; v_gene: TRBV7-2
CDR3aa: CSVARQGSYNEQFF; CDR3nt: TGCAGCGTTGCTCGACAGGGTTCCTACAATGAGCAGTTCTTC; abundance: NA; d_gene: TRBD1; j_gene: TRBJ2-1; v_gene: TRBV29-1
CDR3aa: CASSFDITEAFF; CDR3nt: TGTGCCAGCAGCTTCGACATCACTGAAGCTTTCTTT; abundance: many; d_gene: NA; j_gene: TRBJ1-1; v_gene: TRBV11-3
CDR3aa: CASSDLGGSSYNEQFF; CDR3nt: TGCGCCAGCAGCGACCTTGGGGGGAGCTCCTACAATGAGCAGTTCTTC; abundance: many; d_gene: NA; j_gene: TRBJ2-1; v_gene: TRBV5-1
CDR3aa: CASSPLGSRRETQYF; CDR3nt: TGCGCCAGCAGCCCTTTGGGATCCCGGAGGGAGACCCAGTACTTC; abundance: many; d_gene: NA; j_gene: TRBJ2-5; v_gene: TRBV5-1
CDR3aa: CSARSTGPPNTGELFF; CDR3nt: TGCAGTGCTAGAAGTACAGGTCCCCCGAACACCGGGGAGCTGTTTTTT; abundance: many; d_gene: NA; j_gene: TRBJ2-2; v_gene: TRBV20-1
CDR3aa: CASRDRTSGSATQYF; CDR3nt: TGTGCCAGCAGGGATCGGACTAGCGGGAGCGCTACGCAGTATTTT; abundance: NA; d_gene: TRBD2; j_gene: TRBJ2-3; v_gene: TRBV7-2
CDR3aa: CASSTVRGEYNEQFF; CDR3nt: TGTGCCAGCAGCACCGTCCGGGGTGAATACAATGAGCAGTTCTTC; abundance: many; d_gene: NA; j_gene: TRBJ2-1; v_gene: TRBV6-5
CDR3aa: CSVRQGRVETQYF; CDR3nt: TGCAGCGTCAGACAGGGAAGGGTAGAGACCCAGTACTTC; abundance: many; d_gene: TRBD1; j_gene: TRBJ2-5; v_gene: TRBV29-1
CDR3aa: CASSYTGDGASEQYF; CDR3nt: TGTGCCAGCAGTTACACCGGTGATGGGGCGAGCGAGCAGTACTTC; abundance: many; d_gene: NA; j_gene: TRBJ2-7; v_gene: TRBV6-5
CDR3aa: CASSVVRGGEQFF; CDR3nt: TGTGCCAGCAGCGTAGTGCGCGGAGGTGAGCAGTTCTTC; abundance: few; d_gene: NA; j_gene: TRBJ2-1; v_gene: TRBV9
CDR3aa: CASTLYSNQPQHF; CDR3nt: TGTGCCAGCACCTTATATAGCAATCAGCCCCAGCATTTT; abundance: many; d_gene: NA; j_gene: TRBJ1-5; v_gene: TRBV6-6
CDR3aa: CSARVADRADGYTF; CDR3nt: TGCAGTGCTAGAGTCGCGGACAGGGCGGATGGCTACACCTTC; abundance: NA; d_gene: TRBD1; j_gene: TRBJ1-2; v_gene: TRBV20-1
CDR3aa: CASSSLGEARETQYF; CDR3nt: TGTGCCAGCAGTTCCCTAGGGGAGGCCCGGGAGACTCAGTACTTC; abundance: NA; d_gene: NA; j_gene: TRBJ2-5; v_gene: TRBV28
CDR3aa: CSARVPPGGFGGYTF; CDR3nt: TGCAGTGCTAGAGTTCCGCCAGGGGGTTTTGGGGGCTACACCTTC; abundance: many; d_gene: TRBD1; j_gene: TRBJ1-2; v_gene: TRBV20-1
CDR3aa: CASSVGTPNYEQYF; CDR3nt: TGTGCCAGCAGCGTAGGGACGCCTAACTACGAGCAGTACTTC; abundance: many; d_gene: NA; j_gene: TRBJ2-7; v_gene: TRBV9
CDR3aa: CASSPPPTGELFF; CDR3nt: TGTGCCAGCAGCCCCCCCCCCACCGGGGAGCTGTTTTTT; abundance: NA; d_gene: NA; j_gene: TRBJ2-2; v_gene: TRBV7-9